The present entry profiles one T cell receptor beta chain with its context. PCR employed 60 Vbeta and 13 Jbeta primers. Sequencing was performed with immunoSEQ multiplex PCR; in TCRdb, only in-frame clones are kept and a portion is missing. The table shows about 180,000 clones, with about 80% occurring only once. Nominally healthy donors provided the samples, though records likely missed some immune exposures. These data belong to a study of cytomegalovirus exposure and HLA in healthy donors. The CDR3 contains 15 residues. Trimming removed 0 bases at V and 2 bases at J, with 10 bases between. Germline lookup yields CDR1 MGHRA and CDR2 YSYEKL.

Sequencing was carried out using PBMCs. The clonotype originates from a man aged 18 to 35 in good health and CMV-seronegative. The chain carries TRBV4-1 and TRBJ2-5; maybe TRBD1 (6 bases). The chain's CDR3 is CASSQDPGTQETQYF. The DNA for the CDR3 is TGCGCCAGCAGCCAAGATCCTGGGACACAAGAGACCCAGTACTTC.